This TCR beta chain was documented in a study of T cells after yellow fever vaccination. The germline V gene has CDR1 MNHEY and CDR2 SVGEGT. Trimming removed 2 bases at V and 3 bases at J, with 14 bases between. The CDR3 contains 15 residues. This clonotype was counted a few times. Its antigen is not known. TCRdb independently ran MiXCR on the 5' RACE reads; one entry per CDR3 protein. The sample shows around 300,000 distinct CDR3 sequences, roughly 4.3% of them seen only once. Study-level results: Researchers cautioned that FACS-sorted repertoires could harbor abundant clonotypes contaminating from the bulk population.

This chain connects TRBV6-2 or TRBV6-3 to TRBJ2-7, with D possibly matching TRBD2 (5 bases). The receptor's source is a man aged 18-30 years who received the YFV17D yellow fever vaccine. The sample here was PBMCs, taken 5 days after the yellow fever booster vaccination. CDR3 nucleotides: TGTGCCAGCAGTTACAGCCGGGGATTTGTCTACGAGCAGTACTTC. It yields the protein CASSYSRGFVYEQYF.